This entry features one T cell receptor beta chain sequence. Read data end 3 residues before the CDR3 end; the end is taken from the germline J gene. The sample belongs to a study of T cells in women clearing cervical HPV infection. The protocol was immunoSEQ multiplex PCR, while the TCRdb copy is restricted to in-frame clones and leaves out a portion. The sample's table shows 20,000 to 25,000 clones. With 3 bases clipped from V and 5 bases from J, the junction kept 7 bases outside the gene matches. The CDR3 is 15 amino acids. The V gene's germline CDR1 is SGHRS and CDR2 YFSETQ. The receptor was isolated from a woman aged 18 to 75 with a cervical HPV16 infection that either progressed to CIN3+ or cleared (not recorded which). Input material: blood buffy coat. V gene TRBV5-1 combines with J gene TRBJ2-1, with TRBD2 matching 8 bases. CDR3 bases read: TGCGCCAGCAGCTGGGGAGAGACTAGCGACAATGAG. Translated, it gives CASSWGETSDNE. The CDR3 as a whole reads CASSWGETSDNEQFF.